These 25 T cell receptor beta chains were all obtained from the same sample, sequenced in a study of T cell responses to AZD1222 COVID-19 vaccine listed by TCRdb under 2021. The library was obtained by the immunoSEQ multiplex PCR assay. TCRdb retrieved this table from immuneACCESS and kept in-frame rearrangements only. Not all clones are present; in checked studies, unresolved V genes account for under half, and no reason is known for the remainder. The sample profile shows fewer than 200,000 clones; approximately 94% of them were found once. The leading ten clones occupy about 4% of the sample. This specimen's time point label, per the study, means: about 28 days (+/-7) after the second vaccine dose. The treatment or condition label for this specimen denotes: meningococcal conjugate vaccine given as trial control. The material sequenced was peripheral blood, taken 28 days after the second dose of the MenACWY control vaccine. These receptors came from an adult who received the MenACWY meningococcal vaccine as a control.

A single count supports this clone. This chain joins TRBV19 and TRBJ2-5, with D perhaps TRBD1 (5 bases). The CDR3 covers 15 residues. V was cut by 4 bases and J by 5 bases, with 17 bases left in between. Germline V lookup: CDR1 LNHDA, CDR2 SQIVND (reference sequence). The CDR3 nucleotides are TGTGCCAGTAGTAACAGGAGAACAAAATGGGAGACCCAGTACTTC. Protein: CASSNRRTKWETQYF.

The J gene is TRBJ2-7, the V gene TRBV3-1 (or the pseudogene TRBV3-2); 8 positions match TRBD1. Germline CDR1 LGHDT, CDR2 YNNKEL (reference sequence). Trimming cost V 5 bases and J 2 bases; bases outside gene matches: 11. The CDR3 runs to 16 residues. CDR3 sequence (DNA): TGTGCCAGCAGCAAAACGCCGGGACAGGCCACCTACGAGCAGTACTTC. It is translated as CASSKTPGQATYEQYF.

This chain links TRBV28 with TRBJ2-2, with D perhaps TRBD2 (5 bases). The CDR3 is 16 residues long. Trimming removed 3 bases from V and 1 base from J, with 12 bases in between. Germline CDR1 MDHEN, CDR2 SYDVKM. The CDR3 spells CASSFLGDENTGELFF. For the CDR3, the DNA is TGTGCCAGCAGTTTTCTGGGAGACGAGAACACCGGGGAGCTGTTTTTT.

The chain is built from TRBV3-1 (or the pseudogene TRBV3-2) and TRBJ2-2; 7 nucleotides align to TRBD1. Germline CDR1 LGHDT, CDR2 YNNKEL (reference sequence). Losses at the gene ends were 4 bases for V and 8 bases for J; bases not matched to a gene: 4. The CDR3 runs to 13 residues. For the CDR3, the DNA is TGTGCCAGCAGCCTCGGGACAGTTGGGGAGCTGTTTTTT. Its protein is CASSLGTVGELFF.

DNA of the CDR3: TGTGCCAGCAGCTTTGACAGCGGCTACGAGCAGTACTTC. Translating it yields CASSFDSGYEQYF. J is TRBJ2-7 and V is TRBV11-3; D may match TRBD1 or TRBD2 (5 bases each). V was pared by 3 bases and J by 3 bases, with 9 bases between. The CDR3 contains 13 residues. CDR1 and CDR2 from the germline V gene are SGHNT and YENEEA.

The rearrangement uses TRBV9 and TRBJ2-1; 9 nucleotides align to TRBD2. This CDR3 region has 15 residues. Germline CDR1 reads SGDLS; CDR2 reads YYNGEE. Losses at the gene ends were 0 bases for V and 11 bases for J; bases not matched to a gene: 9. DNA for the CDR3: TGTGCCAGCAGCGTAGAGGAGAGGACTAGCGCCCAGCAGTTCTTC. Protein: CASSVEERTSAQQFF.

The genes are TRBV10-3 and TRBJ2-2; 9 nucleotides align to TRBD2. This CDR3 region has 16 residues. J was trimmed by 2 bases and V by 10 bases; bases with no gene match: 11. CDR1 is ENHRY and CDR2 is SYGVKD in the germline V gene. The CDR3, as DNA: TGTGCCACCTCCCCCCCTAGCGGGGTAAACACCGGGGAGCTGTTTTTT. This sequence encodes CATSPPSGVNTGELFF.

The chain employs TRBV15 and TRBJ1-5; the D is unclear. Trimming stripped 1 base from V and 3 bases from J, with 10 bases between. This CDR3 spans 15 amino acids. Looked up from germline, CDR1 is LNHNV and CDR2 is YYDKDF (reference sequence). This CDR3 reads CATSRAWTDNQPQHF. The CDR3 bases are TGTGCCACCAGCAGAGCGTGGACGGACAATCAGCCCCAGCATTTT.

The chain joins TRBV30 to TRBJ2-7; 7 positions agree with TRBD1. The CDR3 spans 15 residues. Germline lookup yields CDR1 GTSNPN and CDR2 SVGIG (reference sequence). The V gene end was trimmed by 3 bases and the J gene end by 5 bases; junction bases not matched to a gene: 13. The CDR3 here is CAWSLLTGIGDEQYF. The CDR3 DNA follows: TGTGCCTGGAGCCTTTTGACAGGGATCGGGGACGAGCAGTACTTC.

V and J are TRBV19 and TRBJ2-2; D unresolved. The CDR3 contains 14 residues. CDR1 LNHDA and CDR2 SQIVND come from the germline V gene (reference sequence). V lost 3 bases, J lost 5 bases, and 10 bases lay in between. CDR3: CASSIREFTGELFF. CDR3 nucleotides: TGTGCCAGTAGTATCCGCGAGTTTACCGGGGAGCTGTTTTTT. The full variable domain, with the rest looked up from reference TRBV19 and TRBJ2-2, is DGGITQSPKYLFRKEGQNVTLSCEQNLNHDAMYWYRQDPGQGLRLIYYSQIVNDFQKGDIAEGYSVSREKKESFPLTVTSAQKNPTAFYLCASSIREFTGELFFGEGSRLTVL.

This sequence joins TRBV11-2 and TRBJ1-2; 7 bases line up with TRBD1. CDR3 length: 14 amino acids. Germline values: CDR1 SGHAT, CDR2 FQNNGV. V shed 4 bases, J shed 11 bases, and the junction held 13 bases outside the gene matches. The CDR3, as DNA: TGTGCCAGCAGCTCACTTACAGGGGTGGGGGAGTACACCTTC. Its protein is CASSSLTGVGEYTF.

The chain joins TRBV10-3 to TRBJ1-1; 7 bases are a match to TRBD1. The ends lost 6 bases at V and 0 bases at J; junction bases unmatched: 1. Germline-derived CDR1 and CDR2 are ENHRY and SYGVKD. CDR3 length: 13 amino acids. The CDR3 region has the DNA TGTGCCATCAGGGGGACAGTGAACACTGAAGCTTTCTTT. Protein sequence: CAIRGTVNTEAFF.

V usage is TRBV6-8 and J usage is TRBJ2-7; D is undetermined. The CDR3 has 18 residues. Germline V gene lookup returns CDR1 MNHGY and CDR2 SAAAGT. Trimming took off 0 bases at V and 0 bases at J, with 18 bases between the two ends. The CDR3 DNA follows: TGTGCCAGCAGTTACTCGATTTCGGCCCCCACCACCTCCTACGAGCAGTACTTC. Its protein is CASSYSISAPTTSYEQYF.

The chain recombines TRBV10-3 with TRBJ1-3, with D hard to call. V shed 2 bases and J shed 0 bases, with 11 bases lying between them. This CDR3 is built from 16 residues. Germline lookup yields CDR1 ENHRY and CDR2 SYGVKD. Written as DNA, the CDR3 is TGTGCCATCAGTGAGGCGCCGGGAAACTCTGGAAACACCATATATTTT. Translated, it gives CAISEAPGNSGNTIYF.

The chain recombines TRBV11-3 with TRBJ1-3, with D possibly matching TRBD1 (5 bases). CDR1 and CDR2 (germline): SGHNT, YENEEA. The V end was cut by 3 bases, the J end by 6 bases, with 9 bases between. The CDR3 runs 13 residues. The CDR3 region has the DNA TGTGCCAGCAGCTTCAGGGTCGAAAACACCATATATTTT. This codes for CASSFRVENTIYF. Full variable domain (rest looked up from reference TRBV11-3 and TRBJ1-3): EAGVVQSPRYKIIEKKQPVAFWCNPISGHNTLYWYLQNLGQGPELLIRYENEEAVDDSQLPKDRFSAERLKGVDSTLKIQPAELGDSAVYLCASSFRVENTIYFGEGSWLTVV.

This clone has a single count. The chain employs TRBV19 and TRBJ1-5; possible D gene TRBD1, 5 bases. V lost 1 base, J lost 2 bases, and 18 bases lay in between. CDR1 and CDR2 (germline): LNHDA, SQIVND (reference sequence). This CDR3 is built from 18 residues. The CDR3 nucleotides are TGTGCCAGTAGTATAGTCGTGCGGGGGATCCTGGGCAATCAGCCCCAGCATTTT. This sequence encodes CASSIVVRGILGNQPQHF. The full variable domain, completed using reference TRBV19 and TRBJ1-5, is DGGITQSPKYLFRKEGQNVTLSCEQNLNHDAMYWYRQDPGQGLRLIYYSQIVNDFQKGDIAEGYSVSREKKESFPLTVTSAQKNPTAFYLCASSIVVRGILGNQPQHFGDGTRLSIL.

The gene calls are TRBV27 and TRBJ1-2; D is undetermined. Trimming took 2 bases from V and 8 from J, leaving 15 bases between them. CDR3 length equals 14 residues. Germline values: CDR1 MNHEY, CDR2 SMNVEV (reference sequence). The CDR3 DNA reads as TGTGCCAGCAGTTTAAGGACGGCCGTGGGGGGCTACACCTTC. Protein sequence: CASSLRTAVGGYTF.

The V and J genes are TRBV3-1 (or the pseudogene TRBV3-2) and TRBJ2-3; 10 nucleotides match TRBD1. There are 16 residues in the CDR3. Trimming removed 4 bases from V and 0 bases from J; junction bases left unmatched: 4. CDR1 and CDR2 from the germline V gene are LGHDT and YNNKEL (reference sequence). The CDR3 DNA reads TGTGCCAGCAGCCTTCGACAGGGGGCTAGCACAGATACGCAGTATTTT. Translating gives CASSLRQGASTDTQYF.

This chain joins TRBV7-7 and TRBJ2-1, with D unresolved. This CDR3 is 16 amino acids long. CDR1 is SSHAT, CDR2 FNYEAQ, per germline (reference sequence). Trimming shortened V by 5 bases and J by 3 bases, and 17 bases separated the two germline ends. The CDR3 reads CASSPRELKNYNEQFF. The CDR3 DNA sequence: TGTGCCAGCAGCCCCCGCGAGCTTAAAAACTACAATGAGCAGTTCTTC.

This rearrangement joins TRBV5-4 to TRBJ2-1; TRBD1 matches at 10 bases. The CDR3 covers 15 residues. Germline lookup yields CDR1 SGHNT and CDR2 YYREEE (reference sequence). V lost 5 bases, J lost 8 bases, and 10 bases stayed unmatched. This CDR3 is CASRLGGQGTDEQFF. The CDR3 coding sequence is TGTGCCAGCAGATTAGGGGGACAGGGGACAGATGAGCAGTTCTTC. The full variable domain, with the rest looked up from reference TRBV5-4 and TRBJ2-1, is ETGVTQSPTHLIKTRGQQVTLRCSSQSGHNTVSWYQQALGQGPQFIFQYYREEENGRGNFPPRFSGLQFPNYSSELNVNALELDDSALYLCASRLGGQGTDEQFFGPGTRLTVL.

This chain links TRBV5-1 with TRBJ2-7; 8 bases fit TRBD1. Germline V CDR1 and CDR2: SGHRS, YFSETQ. With V trimmed by 1 base and J by 0 bases, 6 bases remained unmatched. The length of the CDR3 is 16 residues. CDR3 in amino acids: CASSLYGTGYSYEQYF. Here the CDR3 DNA reads TGCGCCAGCAGCTTGTACGGGACAGGCTACTCCTACGAGCAGTACTTC.

This chain connects TRBV7-9 to TRBJ1-2, with 7 bases fitting TRBD1. Unmatched junction bases numbered 16, after V lost 8 bases and J lost 4 bases. Per germline, CDR1 SEHNR and CDR2 FQNEAQ (reference sequence). The CDR3 is 16 amino acids. The CDR3 sequence is CASRPQTGREIYGYTF. CDR3 DNA sequence: TGTGCCAGCCGCCCCCAGACAGGGAGGGAGATCTATGGCTACACCTTC.

The CDR3 nucleotides read TGTGCCAGCAGTTTAACTCCAGTGACAGGGACCTACGAGCAGTACTTC. It yields the protein CASSLTPVTGTYEQYF. The gene calls are TRBV27 and TRBJ2-7; 7 bases are a match to TRBD1. The ends lost 2 bases at V and 2 bases at J; junction bases unmatched: 9. The germline V gene encodes CDR1 MNHEY and CDR2 SMNVEV (reference sequence). CDR3 size: 16 residues.

The rearrangement joins TRBV9 to TRBJ1-1; tentative D call: TRBD1 (6 bases). CDR1 and CDR2 from the germline V gene are SGDLS and YYNGEE. With 4 bases removed from V and 4 bases from J, the gap between germline ends came to 17 bases. The CDR3 totals 15 residues. The CDR3 DNA reads as TGTGCCAGCAGCCTCCCCCCGGGGGCTAGCACTGAAGCTTTCTTT. Amino acids: CASSLPPGASTEAFF.

The sample holds a few counts of this clone. This chain links TRBV9 with TRBJ2-7, with D tentatively TRBD1 or TRBD2 (5 bases each). The length of the CDR3 is 14 residues. From germline, CDR1 is SGDLS and CDR2 YYNGEE. The V end lost 1 base, the J end lost 3 bases, and 11 bases lay between the germline ends. The CDR3 DNA sequence: TGTGCCAGCAGCGTACGGGACCTAGACTACGAGCAGTACTTC. It encodes CASSVRDLDYEQYF.